This T cell receptor beta chain emerged from a study of blood T cell repertoires in COVID-19. Here immunoSEQ multiplex PCR was the method, and the copy in TCRdb shows in-frame clones only, minus some. The data contain more than 65,000 clones, roughly four fifths of them singletons. CDR1 is MNHEY, CDR2 SMNVEV, per germline (reference sequence). The V and J ends lost 5 bases and 7 bases respectively, with 23 bases between them. This CDR3 has 17 residues. Sequenced input: peripheral blood. The J gene is TRBJ1-4, the V gene TRBV27; D is undetermined. The sequence came from a woman at least 80 years old with acute or convalescent COVID-19. The CDR3 DNA sequence: TGTGCCAGCAGTCAACTATTTGATTCTAGCAGGATTGAAAAACTGTTTTTT. Its protein is CASSQLFDSSRIEKLFF.